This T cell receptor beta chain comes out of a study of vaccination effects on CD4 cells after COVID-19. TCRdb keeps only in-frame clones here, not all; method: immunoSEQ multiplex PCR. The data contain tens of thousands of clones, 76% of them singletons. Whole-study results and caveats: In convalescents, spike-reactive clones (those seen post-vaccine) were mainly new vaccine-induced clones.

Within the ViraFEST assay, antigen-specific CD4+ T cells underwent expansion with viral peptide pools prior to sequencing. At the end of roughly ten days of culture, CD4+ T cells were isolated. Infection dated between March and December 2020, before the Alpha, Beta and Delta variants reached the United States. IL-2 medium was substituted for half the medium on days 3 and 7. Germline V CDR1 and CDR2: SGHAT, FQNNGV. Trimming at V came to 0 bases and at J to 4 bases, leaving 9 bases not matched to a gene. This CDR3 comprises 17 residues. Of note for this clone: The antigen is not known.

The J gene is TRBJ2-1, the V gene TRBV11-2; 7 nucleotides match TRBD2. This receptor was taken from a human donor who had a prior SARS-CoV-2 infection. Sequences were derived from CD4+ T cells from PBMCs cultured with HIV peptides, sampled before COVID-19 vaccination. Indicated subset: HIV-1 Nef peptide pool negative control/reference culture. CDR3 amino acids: CASSLDHASGLYNEQFF. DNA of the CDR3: TGTGCCAGCAGCTTAGATCACGCTAGCGGCCTTTACAATGAGCAGTTCTTC.